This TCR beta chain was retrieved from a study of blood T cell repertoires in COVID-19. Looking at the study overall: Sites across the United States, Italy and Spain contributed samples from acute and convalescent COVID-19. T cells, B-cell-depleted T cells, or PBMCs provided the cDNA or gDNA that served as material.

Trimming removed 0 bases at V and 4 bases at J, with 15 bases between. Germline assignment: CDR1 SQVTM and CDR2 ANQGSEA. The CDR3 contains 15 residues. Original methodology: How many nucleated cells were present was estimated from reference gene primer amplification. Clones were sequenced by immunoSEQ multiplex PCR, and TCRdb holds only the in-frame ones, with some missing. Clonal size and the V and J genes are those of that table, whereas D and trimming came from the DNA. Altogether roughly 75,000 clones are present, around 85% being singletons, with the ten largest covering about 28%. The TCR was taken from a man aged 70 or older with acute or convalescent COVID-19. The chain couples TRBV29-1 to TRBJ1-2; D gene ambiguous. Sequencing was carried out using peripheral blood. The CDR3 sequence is CSVEDPYSTLYGYTF. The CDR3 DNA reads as TGCAGCGTTGAAGACCCCTACAGCACACTCTATGGCTACACCTTC.